A selection of T cell receptor beta chains follows, all from one sample in a study of T cell repertoires in cytomegalovirus infection. Each CDR3 protein is one row after TCRdb ran MiXCR on the reads. This repertoire shows about 360,000 distinct CDR3 sequences, 15% to 20% found once; its top ten account for approximately 8%. Sequencing input: PBMCs. These receptors originate from a human donor in good health (CMV status not recorded). Some clones in this sample may be carry-over from other donors' samples. CDR3s include the opening cysteine and the closing phenylalanine or tryptophan. A D gene is named only where the DNA matches it firmly. Part of the rows lack a size; the others show once, few, many or a class for expanded clones.

-,15,TRBJ1-1,-,TRBV5-1,CASSLDRVMNTEAFF,TGCGCCAGCAGCTTGGACAGGGTTATGAACACTGAAGCTTTCTTT
few,15,TRBJ2-4,TRBD2,TRBV6-2/TRBV6-3,CASSQREHPKNIQYF,TGTGCCAGCAGTCAGCGGGAGCACCCAAAAAACATTCAGTACTTC
-,13,TRBJ1-5,-,TRBV18,CASSPTLEEPQHF,TGTGCCAGCTCACCAACGTTGGAGGAGCCCCAGCATTTT
few,17,TRBJ1-2,-,TRBV4-1,CASSQTNLGSSGSRYTF,TGCGCCAGCAGCCAAACTAACCTCGGAAGCTCGGGATCTCGCTACACCTTC
-,16,TRBJ1-3,-,TRBV6-5,CASSYSESTSGNTIYF,TGTGCCAGCAGTTACTCGGAATCCACCTCTGGAAACACCATATATTTT
few,14,TRBJ1-3,TRBD1,TRBV6-1,CASSTTGAGNTIYF,TGTGCCAGCAGTACGACAGGGGCTGGAAACACCATATATTTT
-,14,TRBJ2-7,-,TRBV5-3,CASSRRAETYEQYF,TGTGCCAGCAGCAGAAGGGCCGAAACCTACGAGCAGTACTTC
few,12,TRBJ2-2,-,TRBV15,CATSRDGAELFF,TGTGCCACCAGCAGAGATGGCGCGGAGCTGTTTTTT
few,14,TRBJ2-7,TRBD2,TRBV20-1,CSAPGTSGRYEQYF,TGCAGTGCGCCGGGGACTAGCGGGAGGTACGAGCAGTACTTC
-,16,TRBJ2-5,-,TRBV11-2,CASSLVTGVNQETQYF,TGTGCCAGCAGCTTAGTGACAGGAGTCAATCAAGAGACCCAGTACTTC
few,14,TRBJ2-4,-,TRBV20-1,CSASPQGAVHIQYF,TGCAGTGCTAGTCCCCAGGGAGCAGTACACATTCAGTACTTC
-,15,TRBJ2-1,-,TRBV19,CASSMERGYYNEQFF,TGTGCCAGTAGTATGGAGAGGGGGTACTACAATGAGCAGTTCTTC
few,12,TRBJ1-4,TRBD1,TRBV19,CASKTGDEKLFF,TGTGCCAGTAAGACAGGGGACGAAAAACTGTTTTTT
once,15,TRBJ2-3,-,TRBV2,CASKGPGGMADTQYF,TGTGCCAGCAAGGGCCCGGGCGGGATGGCAGATACGCAGTATTTT
many,16,TRBJ1-3,-,TRBV6-6,CASSYGTAYSGNTIYF,TGTGCCAGCAGTTACGGAACAGCGTACTCTGGAAACACCATATATTTT
-,12,TRBJ1-1,-,TRBV2,CASSEAGGWGLF,TGTGCCAGCAGTGAAGCGGGGGGCTGGGGCCTCTTT
-,15,TRBJ2-7,TRBD2,TRBV7-9,CASSPPGLAGLEQYF,TGTGCCAGCAGCCCTCCGGGACTAGCGGGACTCGAGCAGTACTTC
-,10,TRBJ1-5,-,TRBV23-1,CASSLRAQHF,TGCGCCAGCAGTCTGAGGGCCCAGCATTTT
-,14,TRBJ2-2,-,TRBV12-3/TRBV12-4,CASRPDRNTGELFF,TGTGCCAGCCGGCCGGACAGAAACACCGGGGAGCTGTTTTTT
-,15,TRBJ2-3,TRBD1,TRBV13,CASSPRQGPPDTQYF,TGTGCCAGCAGCCCCCGACAGGGGCCGCCGGATACGCAGTATTTT
-,15,TRBJ2-7,TRBD2,TRBV20-1,CSARDGTSGSYEQYF,TGCAGTGCTAGAGATGGGACTAGCGGTTCCTACGAGCAGTACTTC
many,17,TRBJ2-5,-,TRBV28,CASSTPRLGHLQETQYF,TGTGCCAGCAGTACCCCCCGGCTGGGACACCTACAAGAGACCCAGTACTTC
many,15,TRBJ2-7,TRBD1,TRBV7-2,CASRVRTGSPYEQYF,TGTGCCAGCAGGGTAAGGACAGGGTCTCCTTACGAGCAGTACTTC
-,14,TRBJ2-1,-,TRBV12-3/TRBV12-4,CATTSVFSYNEQFF,TGTGCCACCACCAGTGTTTTCTCCTACAATGAGCAGTTCTTC
few,14,TRBJ1-3,-,TRBV18,CASSPPGGTGHKYF,TGTGCCAGCTCACCACCGGGCGGGACGGGACACAAATATTTT
many,15,TRBJ1-3,TRBD1,TRBV7-8,CASSLTRGQGNTIYF,TGTGCCAGCAGCTTAACCAGGGGGCAAGGAAACACCATATATTTT
few,13,TRBJ1-1,-,TRBV24-1,CATSDLGDTEAFF,TGTGCCACCAGTGATTTGGGGGACACTGAAGCTTTCTTT
-,14,TRBJ2-7,TRBD2,TRBV29-1,CSVEQRGSSYEQYF,TGCAGCGTTGAACAGCGGGGGAGCTCCTACGAGCAGTACTTC
few,16,TRBJ2-7,TRBD2,TRBV6-2/TRBV6-3,CASSTGTSGRWYEQYF,TGTGCCAGCAGTACCGGGACTAGCGGGAGGTGGTACGAGCAGTACTTC
many,14,TRBJ1-2,-,TRBV7-2,CASSLAWQSYGYTF,TGTGCCAGCAGCTTAGCGTGGCAGAGCTATGGCTACACCTTC
-,17,TRBJ2-2,-,TRBV12-5,CASGPLAAPLHTGELFF,TGTGCTAGTGGTCCTTTAGCGGCGCCGCTACACACCGGGGAGCTGTTTTTT
many,14,TRBJ2-5,-,TRBV7-9,CASSSGSGEETQYF,TGTGCCAGCAGCTCTGGGTCGGGGGAAGAGACCCAGTACTTC
many,15,TRBJ1-1,-,TRBV7-2,CASSAQGGWDTEAFF,TGTGCCAGCAGCGCGCAGGGTGGTTGGGACACTGAAGCTTTCTTT
once,11,TRBJ1-4,-,TRBV29-1,CSVDHREKLFF,TGCAGCGTCGACCACAGGGAAAAACTGTTTTTT
-,11,TRBJ1-2,-,TRBV20-1,CSATPNYGYTF,TGCAGTGCAACACCTAACTATGGCTACACCTTC
few,15,TRBJ1-2,-,TRBV12-5,CASGLGGGGGKGYTF,TGTGCTAGTGGTTTGGGCGGCGGGGGGGGGAAAGGCTACACCTTC
few,13,TRBJ2-7,-,TRBV27,CASGAAAGLKQYF,TGTGCCAGCGGAGCGGCGGCCGGCCTCAAGCAGTACTTC
many,12,TRBJ2-7,-,TRBV7-2,CASSARYGEQYF,TGTGCCAGCAGCGCCCGGTACGGGGAGCAGTACTTC
many,14,TRBJ2-5,TRBD1,TRBV7-8,CASSSPDRDGTQYF,TGTGCCAGCAGCTCCCCCGACAGGGACGGGACCCAGTACTTC
few,17,TRBJ2-5,TRBD2,TRBV4-1,CASSQFFGLGIMETQYF,TGCGCCAGCAGCCAGTTTTTTGGACTAGGGATTATGGAGACCCAGTACTTC
-,15,TRBJ2-7,TRBD2,TRBV20-1,CSADRSGGSPYEQYF,TGCAGTGCCGATAGAAGCGGGGGATCCCCCTACGAGCAGTACTTC
-,14,TRBJ1-2,TRBD1,TRBV5-6,CASRTPTGPYGYTF,TGTGCCAGCAGGACACCGACAGGGCCCTATGGCTACACCTTC
-,12,TRBJ2-7,-,TRBV12-3/TRBV12-4,CASSLGSREQYF,TGTGCCAGCAGTTTAGGGTCGCGGGAGCAGTACTTC
few,17,TRBJ2-7,TRBD1,TRBV6-1,CASRRTGRDPLTYEQYF,TGTGCCAGCAGAAGGACAGGTAGAGACCCTCTAACCTACGAGCAGTACTTC
-,15,TRBJ2-1,-,TRBV4-1,CASSQEDYQHREQFF,TGCGCCAGCAGCCAGGAGGACTACCAGCACCGGGAGCAGTTCTTC
-,15,TRBJ2-3,TRBD1,TRBV20-1,CSANRQGVSTDTQYF,TGCAGTGCAAATCGACAGGGGGTGAGCACAGATACGCAGTATTTT
many,15,TRBJ2-5,TRBD2,TRBV7-2,CASKTLAGLLETQYF,TGTGCCAGCAAGACGCTAGCGGGTTTGTTAGAGACCCAGTACTTC
few,14,TRBJ2-1,TRBD2,TRBV7-9,CASSLAGLAVEQFF,TGTGCCAGCAGCTTAGCGGGACTAGCGGTGGAGCAGTTCTTC
few,14,TRBJ2-5,-,TRBV7-9,CASSSSLGKETQYF,TGTGCCAGCAGCTCATCTTTGGGGAAAGAGACCCAGTACTTC
-,12,TRBJ1-1,-,TRBV6-6,CASGAEETEAFF,TGTGCCAGTGGGGCCGAGGAAACTGAAGCTTTCTTT
few,12,TRBJ2-1,-,TRBV20-1,CSVWRGRGEQFF,TGCAGTGTCTGGAGGGGGCGCGGTGAGCAGTTCTTC
-,13,TRBJ2-2,-,TRBV6-1,CATLRPDTGELFF,TGTGCCACCCTCCGCCCTGACACCGGGGAGCTGTTTTTT
many,15,TRBJ2-5,TRBD2,TRBV7-2,CASSLALGGGETQYF,TGTGCCAGCAGCTTAGCCCTGGGGGGGGGGGAGACCCAGTACTTC
-,13,TRBJ1-5,-,TRBV7-2,CASSGGRDQPQHF,TGTGCCAGCAGCGGGGGGAGGGATCAGCCCCAGCATTTT